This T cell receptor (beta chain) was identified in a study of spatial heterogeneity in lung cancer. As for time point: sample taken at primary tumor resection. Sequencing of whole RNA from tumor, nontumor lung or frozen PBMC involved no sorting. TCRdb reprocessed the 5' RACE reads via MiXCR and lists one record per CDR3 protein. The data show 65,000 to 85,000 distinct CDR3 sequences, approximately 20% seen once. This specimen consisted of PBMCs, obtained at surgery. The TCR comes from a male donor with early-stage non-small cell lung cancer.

CDR3 loop: CASSPAPDVYGYTF. Here the CDR3 DNA reads TGCGCCAGCAGCCCAGCACCCGATGTCTATGGCTACACCTTC. This chain uses TRBV5-1 with TRBJ1-2; no firm D call. CDR1 and CDR2 from the germline V gene are SGHRS and YFSETQ. The CDR3 contains 14 residues. V shed 4 bases and J shed 4 bases, with 14 bases lying between them. Using reference TRBV5-1 and TRBJ1-2 for the parts outside the CDR3, the full variable domain is KAGVTQTPRYLIKTRGQQVTLSCSPISGHRSVSWYQQTPGQGLQFLFEYFSETQRNKGNFPGRFSGRQFSNSRSEMNVSTLELGDSALYLCASSPAPDVYGYTFGSGTRLTVV.